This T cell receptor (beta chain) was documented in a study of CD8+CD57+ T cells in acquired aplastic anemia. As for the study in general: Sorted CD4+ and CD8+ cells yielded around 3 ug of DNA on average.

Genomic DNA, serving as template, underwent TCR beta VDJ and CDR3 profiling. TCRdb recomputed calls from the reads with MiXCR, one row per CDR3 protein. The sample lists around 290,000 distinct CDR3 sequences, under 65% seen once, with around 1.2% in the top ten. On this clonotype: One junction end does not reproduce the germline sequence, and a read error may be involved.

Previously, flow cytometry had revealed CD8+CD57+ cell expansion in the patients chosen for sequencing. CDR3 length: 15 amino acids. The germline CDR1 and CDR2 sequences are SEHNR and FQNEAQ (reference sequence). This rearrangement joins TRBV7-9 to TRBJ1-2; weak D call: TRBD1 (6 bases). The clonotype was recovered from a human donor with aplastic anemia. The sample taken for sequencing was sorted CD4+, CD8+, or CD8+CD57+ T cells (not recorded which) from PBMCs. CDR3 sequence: CASSLPTGLTYGCTF. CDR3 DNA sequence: TGTGCCAGCAGCTTGCCAACAGGGCTGACCTATGGCTGCACCTTC.